The 20 T cell receptor beta chains reported below all come from one sample, sequenced in a study of OX40 agonist ivuxolimab in advanced cancers. Library generation was performed with the immunoSEQ multiplex PCR assay. In its TCRdb copy, this immuneACCESS table keeps in-frame sequences only and misses some clones. Where compared with another copy, unresolved V genes explain less than half of these, and the others have no known cause. This sample is represented by 82,000 or so clones; more than 70% of them were singletons. Of the sample, 2% to 2.5% is held by the ten largest clones. The source was CD4+ or CD8+ T cells sorted from blood, collected in a trial of the OX40 agonist ivuxolimab. These receptors were obtained from an adult with an advanced solid tumor such as melanoma, head and neck, liver or kidney cancer.

The V gene is TRBV6-1, the J gene TRBJ2-5; 12 bases line up with TRBD2. CDR1 MNHNS and CDR2 SASEGT come from the germline V gene. The J segment lost 4 bases and the V segment lost 9 bases, leaving 3 bases of the junction unmatched. This CDR3 spans 13 amino acids. The chain's CDR3 is CASRLAGVETQYF. The CDR3 DNA sequence: TGTGCCAGTCGACTAGCGGGGGTAGAGACCCAGTACTTC.

The chain joins TRBV30 to TRBJ2-3; D is perhaps TRBD1 (6 bases). The CDR3 is 14 amino acids. Trimming removed 5 bases at V and 5 bases at J, with 17 bases between. The germline V gene encodes CDR1 GTSNPN and CDR2 SVGIG (reference sequence). CDR3 amino acids: CAWDRDTAGDTQYF. The CDR3 DNA reads TGTGCCTGGGACCGGGACACCGCTGGAGATACGCAGTATTTT.

The chain uses TRBV5-1 and TRBJ2-1; 16 bases agree with TRBD2. This CDR3 is 18 amino acids long. V was clipped by 2 bases and J by 7 bases; unmatched bases: 9. Per germline, CDR1 SGHRS and CDR2 YFSETQ. The CDR3 DNA reads TGCGCCAGCAGCTTAATACCGGGACTAGCGGGGGGGCCGAATGAGCAGTTCTTC. As protein: CASSLIPGLAGGPNEQFF.

The rearrangement links TRBV29-1 to TRBJ2-7; 7 positions match TRBD2. Germline lookup yields CDR1 SQVTM and CDR2 ANQGSEA. The CDR3 sequence is 13 residues long. The J segment lost 1 base and the V segment lost 4 bases, leaving 4 bases of the junction unmatched. CDR3 region: CSVGTSQSYEQYF. CDR3 in DNA: TGCAGCGTTGGGACTAGTCAGTCCTACGAGCAGTACTTC.

Comments on this clone: One end of the junction does not line up with germline, which may come from a read error. The chain employs TRBV2 and TRBJ2-5; 11 bases are shared with TRBD1. CDR3 length: 18 amino acids. Germline CDR1 is SNHLY and CDR2 is FYNNEI. The CDR3 nucleotides read TGTGCCAGCAGTAAAGCCCAATCGCACGGGACAGGGGGTGGAAAGCAGTACTTC. Translated: CASSKAQSHGTGGGKQYF.

A single count supports this clone. The chain combines TRBV2 with TRBJ1-2, with a tentative D call TRBD1 (5 bases). The germline V gene encodes CDR1 SNHLY and CDR2 FYNNEI. The ends were cut back, 8 bases at V and 4 bases at J, with 14 bases in the middle. This CDR3 has 13 residues. CDR3 sequence reads: CASDFFGGYGYTF. The CDR3 nucleotides read TGTGCCAGCGATTTCTTTGGGGGCTATGGCTACACCTTC.

The chain couples TRBV6-4 to TRBJ1-5, with D possibly matching TRBD1 (5 bases). Germline CDR1 and CDR2: MRHNA and SNTAGT. CDR3 length: 13 amino acids. Trimming removed 3 bases at V and 7 bases at J, with 10 bases between. CDR3 nucleotide sequence: TGTGCCAGCAGTGAGGGAGGGGTCCAGCCCCAGCATTTT. Its protein is CASSEGGVQPQHF.

There are a few counts of this clone. The V and J genes are TRBV29-1 and TRBJ2-5; 12 bases map to TRBD1. Germline CDR1 is SQVTM and CDR2 is ANQGSEA. The CDR3 totals 13 residues. The ends lost 6 bases at V and 4 bases at J; junction bases unmatched: 3. The CDR3 bases are TGCAGCGTCGGGACAGGGGGCGCAGAGACCCAGTACTTC. Residues: CSVGTGGAETQYF.

The sample holds one count of this clone. The chain uses TRBV21-1 and TRBJ1-5. TRBV21-1 is recorded as a pseudogene. The length of the CDR3 is 14 residues. The CDR3 spells CASSKGGSNQPQHF. In nucleotides, the CDR3 is TGTGCCAGCAGCAAAGGAGGCAGCAATCAGCCCCAGCATTTT.

This chain connects TRBV30 to TRBJ2-1; 13 bases fit TRBD2. Germline-derived CDR1 and CDR2 are GTSNPN and SVGIG (reference sequence). The trim removed 4 bases at V and 6 bases at J, leaving 3 bases unmatched. The CDR3 totals 14 residues. The DNA for the CDR3 is TGTGCCTGGAAACTAGCGGGGGGGTTCAATGAGCAGTTCTTC. Its translation: CAWKLAGGFNEQFF.

The chain has TRBV5-1 and TRBJ2-5; no reliable D call. CDR1 and CDR2 (germline): SGHRS, YFSETQ. Trimming pared 3 bases from V and 1 base from J, leaving 13 bases between. This CDR3 region has 15 residues. The CDR3 loop is CASSSRVGFQETQYF. As DNA, the CDR3 is TGCGCCAGCAGCTCCCGGGTCGGGTTCCAAGAGACCCAGTACTTC.

This chain connects TRBV6-5 to TRBJ2-7, with 7 positions matching TRBD2. Germline values: CDR1 MNHEY, CDR2 SVGAGI. This CDR3 is 14 amino acids long. The trim removed 7 bases at V and 2 bases at J, leaving 8 bases unmatched. CDR3 bases: TGTGCCAGCATGGTAGAGGGACTACCCTACGAGCAGTACTTC. Encoded protein: CASMVEGLPYEQYF.

This clone was picked up one time. This rearrangement joins TRBV10-3 to TRBJ2-5; 9 bases fit TRBD2. The V gene's germline CDR1 is ENHRY and CDR2 SYGVKD. V was pared by 8 bases and J by 4 bases, with 8 bases of the junction left unmatched. The CDR3 is 14 amino acids. The chain's CDR3 is CAIGGGGARETQYF. The CDR3 coding sequence is TGTGCCATCGGCGGCGGGGGGGCCCGAGAGACCCAGTACTTC.

Details on this clone: The same CDR3 is also encoded by other DNA sequences in this sample. This chain connects TRBV6-5 to TRBJ2-1; D is perhaps TRBD1 or TRBD2 (6 bases each). V dropped 2 bases and J dropped 2 bases, with 7 bases sitting between them. CDR1 is MNHEY and CDR2 is SVGAGI in the germline V gene. CDR3 size: 14 residues. The CDR3 DNA sequence: TGTGCCAGCAGTTACCGGGGGCCCTACAATGAGCAGTTCTTC. Translation: CASSYRGPYNEQFF.

V and J are TRBV19 and TRBJ1-6; TRBD1 agrees at 8 bases. Germline-derived CDR1 and CDR2 are LNHDA and SQIVND (reference sequence). The CDR3 is 14 residues long. Trimming took 10 bases from V and 6 from J; bases not matched to a gene: 8. CDR3 loop: CATKPGGRNSPLHF. The CDR3 DNA reads as TGTGCCACCAAACCAGGGGGCCGTAATTCACCCCTCCACTTT.

The rearrangement uses TRBV4-1 and TRBJ2-3, with 8 bases that match TRBD2. This CDR3 spans 16 amino acids. Germline CDR1 is MGHRA and CDR2 is YSYEKL. V was clipped by 3 bases and J by 1 base; unmatched bases: 6. CDR3 coding DNA: TGCGCCAGCAGCCACCCAGGAGCGGGGGGCACAGATACGCAGTATTTT. Translation gives CASSHPGAGGTDTQYF.

V gene TRBV15 combines with J gene TRBJ2-2; no definite D call. V was clipped by 0 bases and J by 6 bases, with 11 bases between them. In germline, CDR1 is LNHNV, CDR2 YYDKDF (reference sequence). The CDR3 totals 15 residues. CDR3 in amino acids: CATSRERLAAGELFF. The CDR3 bases are TGTGCCACCAGCAGAGAAAGACTGGCGGCCGGGGAGCTGTTTTTT.

The rearrangement joins TRBV5-5 to TRBJ2-5; TRBD1 agrees at 7 bases. The J segment lost 2 bases and the V segment lost 7 bases, leaving 11 bases of the junction unmatched. The CDR3 totals 15 residues. Germline V CDR1 and CDR2: SGHKS, YYEKEE (reference sequence). The CDR3 nucleotides read TGTGCCAGCGCCTGGACAGGACTGATTCAAGAGACCCAGTACTTC. Its protein is CASAWTGLIQETQYF.

This chain uses TRBV4-1 with TRBJ2-3, with a tentative D call TRBD1 (5 bases). With 1 base removed from V and 3 bases from J, the gap between germline ends came to 14 bases. CDR1 and CDR2 from the germline V gene are MGHRA and YSYEKL. This CDR3 has 16 residues. CDR3 amino acids: CASSQVLGPRTDTQYF. The CDR3, as DNA: TGCGCCAGCAGCCAAGTGTTGGGGCCCCGGACAGATACGCAGTATTTT.

The V and J genes are TRBV6-4 and TRBJ2-3, with D perhaps TRBD1 or TRBD2 (6 bases each). Looked up from germline, CDR1 is MRHNA and CDR2 is SNTAGT. The CDR3 consists of 15 residues. Trimming took 7 bases from V and 10 from J, leaving 24 bases between them. In DNA form, the CDR3 reads TGTGCCAGCATCCAAAGGGGGGCTGGGAGGCGTGCGCAGTATTTT. This gives the protein CASIQRGAGRRAQYF.